One and the same sample provided the 22 T cell receptor beta chains below, sequenced in a study of tumor-infiltrating lymphocytes in primary liver carcinoma. Both RNA and DNA were isolated together from around 20-30 mg of bulk tissue that had not been sorted. TCR beta cDNA came from about 500 ng total RNA, primed with a constant-region primer. Three-round nested multiplex PCR performed with slightly modified ARM-PCR produced the TCR beta libraries. The first two PCR rounds, around 11 cycles each, used TRBV1-TRBV30 forward primers and a C-beta reverse primer. TCRdb used MiXCR to reprocess the multiplex PCR reads, holding one entry per CDR3 protein. The sample includes tens of thousands of distinct CDR3 sequences, less than 85% of them seen just once. What was sequenced was liver tumor tissue from sampling region 5. The sample's subset: tumor region T5, tumor centre. The source is a man between 40 and 49 years old with primary liver carcinoma and hepatitis B virus infection.

Only a few counts were recorded for this clonotype. J is TRBJ2-2 and V is TRBV11-3; 11 bases match TRBD2. The CDR3 is 16 residues long. Germline trimming cut 5 bases from V and 3 bases from J; bases unmatched to any gene: 5. Germline CDR1 and CDR2: SGHNT and YENEEA. CDR3 protein: CASSPGLAGYTGELFF. In DNA, the CDR3 is TGTGCCAGCAGCCCCGGACTAGCGGGCTACACCGGGGAGCTGTTTTTT.

This clonotype was counted ten times or more. This chain uses TRBV6-5 with TRBJ1-2; 9 bases are shared with TRBD1. Looked up from germline, CDR1 is MNHEY and CDR2 is SVGAGI. J gave up 2 bases and V 10 bases, and 8 bases lay outside the gene matches. The CDR3 is 14 residues long. CDR3 loop: CAISDRGKNYGYTF. The CDR3 nucleotides read TGTGCCATTTCGGACAGGGGAAAAAACTATGGCTACACCTTC.

Remarks on this clonotype: A read error is likely, as this CDR3 ends without the conserved phenylalanine or tryptophan. The chain joins TRBV11-2 to TRBJ2-7, with D unclear. V lost 1 base to trimming and J lost 7 bases, with 14 bases between them. Germline CDR1 is SGHAT and CDR2 is FQNNGV. This CDR3 region has 14 residues. Here the CDR3 reads CASSLAAREYEQYS. The CDR3 coding sequence is TGTGCCAGCAGCTTAGCGGCTAGAGAATATGAGCAGTACTCC.

A word on this clonotype: A much bigger clone sits one base away, suggesting this may be a read error. This is likely a read error, given that the CDR3 carries no conserved phenylalanine or tryptophan at its end. The chain has TRBV2 and TRBJ2-1, with a possible D match to TRBD2 (5 bases). Germline V gene sequence: CDR1 SNHLY, CDR2 FYNNEI. V gave up 6 bases and J gave up 8 bases, with 14 bases separating them. This CDR3 is built from 13 residues. The CDR3, as DNA: TGTGCCAGCAGCCCCGGACTCGTCGATGAGCAGTTCCTC. Residues: CASSPGLVDEQFL.

About this clonotype: The CDR3 end shows no conserved phenylalanine or tryptophan, and so a read error is likely. This chain connects TRBV6-5 to TRBJ1-2; 8 bases are a match to TRBD1. Germline lookup yields CDR1 MNHEY and CDR2 SVGAGI. The CDR3 length is 14 residues. The CDR3 sequence is CASSPAGQDYGYTL. CDR3 nucleotides: TGTGCCAGCAGTCCCGCGGGACAGGACTACGGCTACACCCTC.

In the case of this clonotype: This clone may be a read error of a much larger clone one base away. This rearrangement joins TRBV7-8 to TRBJ2-7; 7 bases map to TRBD2. CDR1 is SGHVS and CDR2 is FQNEAQ in the germline V gene. V gave up 1 base and J gave up 4 bases; unmatched junction bases: 1. The CDR3 is 13 amino acids. CDR3 amino acids: CASSLGTRYEQYF. CDR3 nucleotides: TGTGCCAGCAGCTTAGGGACTAGATACGAGCAGTACTTC. Variable domain in full (rest from reference TRBV7-8 and TRBJ2-7): GAGVSQSPRYKVAKRGQDVALRCDPISGHVSLFWYQQALGQGPEFLTYFQNEAQLDKSGLPSDRFFAERPEGSVSTLKIQRTQQEDSAVYLCASSLGTRYEQYFGPGTRLTVT.

A note on this clonotype: The missing conserved phenylalanine or tryptophan at the end of this CDR3 makes a read error likely. The rearrangement joins TRBV11-2 to TRBJ2-2, with a tentative D call TRBD1 (6 bases). The germline V gene has CDR1 SGHAT and CDR2 FQNNGV. The CDR3 has 15 residues. CDR3 bases: TGTGCCAGCAGCTTAGTCGGACGGGACACCTGGGAGCTGTTTTTA. Its translation is CASSLVGRDTWELFL.

This sequence joins TRBV14 and TRBJ2-2; D tentatively reads TRBD1 or TRBD2 (5 bases each). CDR3 size: 15 residues. Germline CDR1 SGHDN, CDR2 FVKESK. V dropped 4 bases and J dropped 9 bases, with 18 bases sitting between them. In DNA form, the CDR3 reads TGTGCCAGCAGCCGAAGCTTTCTCGGGACCAGGGAGCTGTTTTTT. Its translation: CASSRSFLGTRELFF.

With regard to this clonotype: Lacking the conserved final phenylalanine or tryptophan, this CDR3 likely reflects a read error. This chain uses TRBV10-3 with TRBJ2-5; 9 bases align to TRBD1. J gave up 5 bases and V 7 bases, and 8 bases lay outside the gene matches. CDR1 is ENHRY and CDR2 is SYGVKD in the germline V gene. The length of the CDR3 is 14 residues. The CDR3 spells CAIKGQGPQETQYL. Here the CDR3 DNA reads TGTGCCATCAAGGGACAGGGACCCCAGGAGACCCAGTACCTC.

The sample holds a few counts of this clonotype. Just one base apart from a much larger clone, this may be a read error. The chain has TRBV21-1 and TRBJ1-2. TRBV21-1 counts as a pseudogene. The CDR3 loop spans 15 amino acids. CDR3 in amino acids: CASSKVHGFEGGNTF. The DNA for the CDR3 is TGTGCCAGCAGCAAAGTCCACGGCTTTGAGGGAGGCAACACCTTC.

This chain connects TRBV11-2 to TRBJ2-1; 8 nucleotides match TRBD1. After removal of 1 base from V and 10 bases from J, the junction contained 3 bases not matched to a gene. This CDR3 has 13 amino acids. Per the germline V gene, CDR1 is SGHAT and CDR2 is FQNNGV. The CDR3, as DNA: TGTGCCAGCAGCTTAGGACAGGGGTACGAGCAGTTCTTC. Amino acids: CASSLGQGYEQFF.

This chain joins TRBV28 and TRBJ2-7; 10 bases fit TRBD2. The CDR3 length is 17 residues. Germline lookup yields CDR1 MDHEN and CDR2 SYDVKM. V was clipped by 1 base and J by 2 bases; unmatched bases: 8. CDR3 loop: CASSLSSSGSTAYEQYF. The CDR3 nucleotides are TGTGCCAGCAGTTTATCCTCTAGCGGGAGTACAGCCTACGAGCAGTACTTC.

Concerning this clonotype itself: One end of the junction varies from germline; a read error may be responsible. The chain has TRBV19 and TRBJ2-7; 7 bases align to TRBD1. CDR1 is LNHDA, CDR2 SQIVND, per germline (reference sequence). The CDR3 runs to 16 residues. CDR3 loop: CASSIATGALGGEQYF. CDR3 bases: TGTGCCAGTAGCATAGCCACAGGGGCCCTCGGCGGCGAGCAGTACTTC. Together with reference TRBV19 and TRBJ2-7, the CDR3 gives the full variable domain: DGGITQSPKYLFRKEGQNVTLSCEQNLNHDAMYWYRQDPGQGLRLIYYSQIVNDFQKGDIAEGYSVSREKKESFPLTVTSAQKNPTAFYLCASSIATGALGGEQYFGPGTRLTVT.

As concerns this clonotype: With a much larger clone just one base away, this may be a read error. The chain joins TRBV7-9 to TRBJ2-2; D assignment may be TRBD1 or TRBD2 (6 bases each). Between the trimmed V and J ends, which lost 1 base and 3 bases, there was a span of 15 bases. Germline CDR1 is SEHNR and CDR2 is FQNEAQ (reference sequence). The CDR3 length is 17 residues. The CDR3 DNA reads as TGTGCCAGCAGCTTAGTCGGGGGCGAGGGGTACACCGGGGAGCTGTTTTTT. As protein: CASSLVGGEGYTGELFF.

The chain is built from TRBV20-1 and TRBJ2-1; perhaps TRBD2 as D (6 bases). This CDR3 has 14 residues. V was trimmed by 5 bases and J by 8 bases, leaving 19 bases between them. Per germline, CDR1 DFQATT and CDR2 SNEGSKA (reference sequence). The CDR3 DNA reads as TGCAGTGCTTACCGGGACTTGACGAGGGATGAGCAGTTCTTC. This translates into CSAYRDLTRDEQFF.

Note on this clonotype: Since no conserved phenylalanine or tryptophan closes the CDR3, a read error is the likely cause. The chain combines TRBV11-2 with TRBJ2-7; D is possibly TRBD1 (5 bases). Germline CDR1 and CDR2: SGHAT and FQNNGV. CDR3 length: 14 amino acids. The CDR3 sequence: CASGLTDSAYEQYI. The CDR3 nucleotides read TGTGCCAGCGGCTTAACTGACAGTGCCTACGAGCAGTACATC.

This chain joins TRBV4-1 and TRBJ2-1; D is unresolved. CDR1 is MGHRA, CDR2 YSYEKL, per germline. Between the trimmed V and J ends, which lost 10 bases and 10 bases, there was a span of 20 bases. CDR3 length: 13 amino acids. As DNA, the CDR3 is TGCGCCAAGAGCCAAGTGGGCGGAAGGGAGCAGTTCTTC. Translating gives CAKSQVGGREQFF.

This clonotype was observed at least ten times. The chain recombines TRBV12-3 or TRBV12-4 with TRBJ1-3; D ambiguous. The CDR3 has 11 amino acids. Deletions cut 4 bases from V and 4 bases from J, with 2 bases between. For the CDR3, the DNA is TGTGCCAGCAGTTCAGGAAACACCATATATTTT. As protein: CASSSGNTIYF.

The V gene is TRBV29-1, the J gene TRBJ2-1, with TRBD1 as a possible D gene (5 bases). V lost 6 bases to trimming and J lost 10 bases, with 25 bases between them. The CDR3 extends over 15 amino acids. Looked up from germline, CDR1 is SQVTM and CDR2 is ANQGSEA. CDR3 DNA: TGCAGCGTGGGGCCTCCTTCCAGCTCCCACAGAGAGCAGTTCTTC. Protein product: CSVGPPSSSHREQFF.

Turning to this clonotype: One end of the junction does not line up with germline, which may come from a read error. The chain recombines TRBV6-1 with TRBJ2-2; maybe TRBD2 (6 bases). Germline CDR1 MNHNS, CDR2 SASEGT. This CDR3 is 14 amino acids long. The CDR3 nucleotides read TGTGTCAGCCCAAGGGACCCGAACACCGGGGGGCTGTTTTTT. It translates to CVSPRDPNTGGLFF.

This clonotype was observed at least ten times. The rearrangement joins TRBV30 to TRBJ2-3; D unresolved. V was pared by 6 bases and J by 6 bases, with 10 bases between. Germline CDR1 is GTSNPN and CDR2 is SVGIG (reference sequence). The CDR3 length is 11 residues. The CDR3 bases are TGTGCCTGCCAAGGATGGGATACGCAGTATTTT. It is translated as CACQGWDTQYF. The full variable domain, its missing parts supplied by reference TRBV30 and TRBJ2-3, is SQTIHQWPATLVQPVGSPLSLECTVEGTSNPNLYWYRQAAGRGLQLLFYSVGIGQISSEVPQNLSASRPQDRQFILSSKKLLLSDSGFYLCACQGWDTQYFGPGTRLTVL.

This clonotype was seen a few times. The junction does not match germline at one end; this may be a read error. The chain joins TRBV11-2 to TRBJ2-3; D is unclear. CDR3 size: 17 residues. CDR1 is SGHAT and CDR2 is FQNNGV in the germline V gene. CDR3 amino acids: CASSLGIRREGTDMQYF. The CDR3 DNA reads as TGTGCCAGCAGCTTAGGGATTCGAAGGGAAGGCACAGATATGCAGTATTTT.